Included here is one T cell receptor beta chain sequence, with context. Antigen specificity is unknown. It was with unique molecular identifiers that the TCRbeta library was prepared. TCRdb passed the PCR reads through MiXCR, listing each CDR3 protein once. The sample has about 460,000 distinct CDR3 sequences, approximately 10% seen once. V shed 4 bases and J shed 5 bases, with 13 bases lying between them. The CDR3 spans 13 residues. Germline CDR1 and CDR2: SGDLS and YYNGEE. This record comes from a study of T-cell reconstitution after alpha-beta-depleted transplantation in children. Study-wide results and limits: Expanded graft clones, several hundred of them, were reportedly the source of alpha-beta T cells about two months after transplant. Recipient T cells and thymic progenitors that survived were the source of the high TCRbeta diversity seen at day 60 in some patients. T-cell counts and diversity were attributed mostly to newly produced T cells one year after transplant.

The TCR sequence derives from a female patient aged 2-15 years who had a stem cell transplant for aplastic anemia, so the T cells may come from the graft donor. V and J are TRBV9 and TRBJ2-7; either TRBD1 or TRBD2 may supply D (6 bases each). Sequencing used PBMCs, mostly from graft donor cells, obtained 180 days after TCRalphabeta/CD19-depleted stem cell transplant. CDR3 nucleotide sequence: TGTGCCAGCAGCCCCAGAGGGGGGCACGAGCAGTACGTC. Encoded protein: CASSPRGGHEQYV.